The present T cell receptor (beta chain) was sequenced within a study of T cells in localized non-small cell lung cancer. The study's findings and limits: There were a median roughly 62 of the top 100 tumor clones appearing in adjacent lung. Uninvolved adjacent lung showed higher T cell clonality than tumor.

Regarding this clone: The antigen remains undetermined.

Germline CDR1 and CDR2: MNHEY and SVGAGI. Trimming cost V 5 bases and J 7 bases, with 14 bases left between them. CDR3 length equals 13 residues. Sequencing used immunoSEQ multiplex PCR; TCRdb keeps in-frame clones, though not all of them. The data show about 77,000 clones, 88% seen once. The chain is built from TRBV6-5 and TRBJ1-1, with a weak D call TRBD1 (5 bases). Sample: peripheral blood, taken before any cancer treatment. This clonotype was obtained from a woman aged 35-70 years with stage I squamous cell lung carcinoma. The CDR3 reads CASSGAVLNEAFF. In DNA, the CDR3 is TGTGCCAGCAGTGGGGCGGTACTCAATGAAGCTTTCTTT.